Below, 30 T cell receptor beta chains from the same sample are listed, as sequenced in a study of cytomegalovirus exposure and HLA in healthy donors. This PCR relied on a set of 60 Vbeta primers and 13 Jbeta primers. Some clones are missing from TCRdb's copy, which holds only in-frame ones; the method was immunoSEQ multiplex PCR. The repertoire table contains about 72,000 clones. Sequenced: PBMCs. The receptor source for this set is a man aged 35 to 55 in good health and CMV-seronegative.

The chain recombines TRBV15 with TRBJ1-5; maybe TRBD1 (5 bases). The CDR3 sequence is 15 residues long. The germline gives CDR1 LNHNV, CDR2 YYDKDF (reference sequence). Trimming stripped 9 bases from V and 9 bases from J, with 24 bases between. Here the CDR3 reads CATKDPTVSTGPQHF. CDR3 DNA sequence: TGTGCCACAAAGGACCCGACAGTATCAACGGGGCCCCAGCATTTT.

The V and J genes are TRBV5-4 and TRBJ1-4, with 8 bases that match TRBD1. V shed 4 bases, J shed 8 bases, and the junction held 4 bases outside the gene matches. In germline, CDR1 is SGHNT, CDR2 YYREEE (reference sequence). The CDR3 is 13 amino acids. CDR3 loop: CASSEQGDEKLFF. The CDR3 DNA is TGTGCCAGCAGCGAACAGGGGGACGAAAAACTGTTTTTT.

The chain has TRBV5-1 and TRBJ1-1; a weak D match, TRBD1 (6 bases). The V end was cut by 7 bases, the J end by 3 bases, with 16 bases between. CDR1 is SGHRS, CDR2 YFSETQ, per germline. This CDR3 has 14 amino acids. Here the CDR3 reads CASAPDSRDTEAFF. CDR3 in DNA: TGCGCCAGCGCTCCGGACAGTAGGGACACTGAAGCTTTCTTT.

The chain is built from TRBV11-2 and TRBJ2-3, with TRBD1 as a possible D gene (6 bases). Germline V gives CDR1 SGHAT, CDR2 FQNNGV. The V gene lost 5 bases and the J gene lost 5 bases, with 8 bases spanning the gap. The CDR3 consists of 12 residues. Written as DNA, the CDR3 is TGTGCCAGCAGCAAGGACAGAGATACGCAGTATTTT. It yields the protein CASSKDRDTQYF.

The chain couples TRBV30 to TRBJ2-1, with TRBD1 matching over 7 bases. Trimming at V came to 2 bases and at J to 5 bases, leaving 3 bases not matched to a gene. The length of the CDR3 is 13 residues. Germline V gives CDR1 GTSNPN, CDR2 SVGIG (reference sequence). The CDR3 region has the DNA TGTGCCTGGAGTAGGGACAGTAACAATGAGCAGTTCTTC. Translating it yields CAWSRDSNNEQFF.

The gene calls are TRBV10-3 and TRBJ2-7, with 7 bases aligning to TRBD1. The CDR3 has 13 amino acids. Germline loops: CDR1 ENHRY, CDR2 SYGVKD. J lost 4 bases, V lost 4 bases, and 4 bases had no gene match. CDR3 coding DNA: TGTGCCATCAGTGGGGACAGAGATTACGAGCAGTACTTC. This translates into CAISGDRDYEQYF.

V is TRBV11-2 and J is TRBJ2-5; no firm D call. Trimming cost V 1 base and J 1 base, with 4 bases left between them. The V gene's germline CDR1 is SGHAT and CDR2 FQNNGV. This CDR3 is 13 amino acids long. The CDR3 coding sequence is TGTGCCAGCAGCTTAGTCAGCCAAGAGACCCAGTACTTC. This translates into CASSLVSQETQYF.

The rearrangement joins TRBV7-3 to TRBJ1-1; 11 nucleotides align to TRBD1. The CDR3 spans 14 residues. CDR1 is SGHTA and CDR2 is FQGTGA in the germline V gene. Trimming cost V 8 bases and J 5 bases; bases outside gene matches: 7. The CDR3 loop is CASGPGQGVTEAFF. CDR3 in DNA: TGTGCCAGCGGACCGGGACAGGGGGTTACTGAAGCTTTCTTT.

This chain connects TRBV11-3 to TRBJ1-1; D remains ambiguous. V was shortened by 5 bases and J by 0 bases, with 7 bases between the two germline ends. The CDR3 covers 13 residues. Germline lookup yields CDR1 SGHNT and CDR2 YENEEA. The CDR3 sequence is CASSTGMNTEAFF. The CDR3 DNA follows: TGTGCCAGCAGCACCGGGATGAACACTGAAGCTTTCTTT.

The chain uses TRBV5-1 and TRBJ1-1, with D unclear. CDR1 SGHRS and CDR2 YFSETQ come from the germline V gene. Deletions cut 2 bases from V and 1 base from J, with 6 bases between. The CDR3 loop spans 13 amino acids. This CDR3 is CASSFRGNTEAFF. The CDR3, as DNA: TGCGCCAGCAGCTTTCGGGGGAACACTGAAGCTTTCTTT.

Worth noting for this clone: Mismatch with germline at one junction end may stem from a read error. The rearrangement joins TRBV7-2 to TRBJ2-4; TRBD2 is a possible D gene (5 bases). Germline assignment: CDR1 SGHTA and CDR2 FQGNSA. This CDR3 is 14 amino acids long. Here the CDR3 reads CASSVARGENIQYF. CDR3 DNA: TGTGCCAGCAGCGTAGCACGGGGTGAGAACATTCAGTACTTC.

This chain links TRBV9 with TRBJ2-1; D is possibly TRBD2 (6 bases). Trimming cost V 0 bases and J 5 bases, with 12 bases left between them. The CDR3 has 15 amino acids. Germline CDR1 is SGDLS and CDR2 is YYNGEE. The CDR3 DNA is TGTGCCAGCAGCGTAGACGGGGGTTCCGACAATGAGCAGTTCTTC. It is translated as CASSVDGGSDNEQFF.

This rearrangement joins TRBV4-1 to TRBJ1-2; a weak D match, TRBD1 (6 bases). The CDR3 sequence is 16 residues long. V was trimmed by 1 base and J by 2 bases, leaving 14 bases between them. Germline CDR1 MGHRA, CDR2 YSYEKL. This CDR3 reads CASSQVSQGANYGYTF. CDR3 nucleotides: TGCGCCAGCAGCCAAGTATCACAGGGAGCCAACTATGGCTACACCTTC.

The chain combines TRBV7-8 with TRBJ2-7, with TRBD2 matching over 9 bases. Germline values: CDR1 SGHVS, CDR2 FQNEAQ. The CDR3 has 17 residues. With 0 bases clipped from V and 1 base from J, the junction kept 7 bases outside the gene matches. The CDR3 loop is CASSLARARGGSYEQYF. The CDR3 DNA is TGTGCCAGCAGCTTAGCGCGGGCGCGGGGGGGATCCTACGAGCAGTACTTC.

The rearrangement links TRBV30 to TRBJ2-2, with D maybe TRBD2 (6 bases). The CDR3 covers 14 residues. The germline gives CDR1 GTSNPN, CDR2 SVGIG (reference sequence). Trimming removed 2 bases from V and 5 bases from J, with 12 bases in between. In DNA, the CDR3 is TGTGCCTGGAGTCCGGGGGTGGATACCGGGGAGCTGTTTTTT. It yields the protein CAWSPGVDTGELFF.

The chain combines TRBV7-2 with TRBJ2-1, with 9 positions matching TRBD2. V was pared by 5 bases and J by 7 bases, with 9 bases of the junction left unmatched. The CDR3 runs 15 residues. CDR1 and CDR2 from the germline V gene are SGHTA and FQGNSA. The chain's CDR3 is CASSIFSGGGNEQFF. The CDR3, as DNA: TGTGCCAGCAGCATCTTTAGCGGGGGTGGAAATGAGCAGTTCTTC. The complete variable domain, with remaining parts taken from reference TRBV7-2 and TRBJ2-1, reads GAGVSQSPSNKVTEKGKDVELRCDPISGHTALYWYRQSLGQGLEFLIYFQGNSAPDKSGLPSDRFSAERTGGSVSTLTIQRTQQEDSAVYLCASSIFSGGGNEQFFGPGTRLTVL.

The chain links TRBV11-1 to TRBJ2-7, with 11 bases lining up with TRBD1. Germline V gives CDR1 SGHAT, CDR2 FQDESV (reference sequence). The V segment lost 2 bases and the J segment 7 bases; nucleotides outside the gene matches: 4. The CDR3 consists of 14 residues. The CDR3: CASSLRTGGLEQYF. The CDR3 DNA reads as TGTGCCAGCAGCTTAAGGACAGGGGGCTTGGAGCAGTACTTC. The whole variable domain, filled in from reference TRBV11-1 and TRBJ2-7, reads EAEVAQSPRYKITEKSQAVAFWCDPISGHATLYWYRQILGQGPELLVQFQDESVVDDSQLPKDRFSAERLKGVDSTLKIQPAELGDSAMYLCASSLRTGGLEQYFGPGTRLTVT.

Comment on this clone: Other DNA sequences within the sample encode an identical CDR3. The gene calls are TRBV5-1 and TRBJ1-1; no firm D call. Trimming took off 0 bases at V and 2 bases at J, with 5 bases between the two ends. Germline values: CDR1 SGHRS, CDR2 YFSETQ. CDR3 length: 13 amino acids. CDR3 sequence (DNA): TGCGCCAGCAGCTTGGGCGGCAACACTGAAGCTTTCTTT. It encodes CASSLGGNTEAFF.

This chain links TRBV15 with TRBJ2-1; no clear D gene. The CDR3 runs 13 residues. V lost 0 bases, J lost 10 bases, and 10 bases lay in between. Germline CDR1 reads LNHNV; CDR2 reads YYDKDF (reference sequence). The CDR3 DNA is TGTGCCACCAGCAGAGACTCCCTCAGGGAGCAGTTCTTC. This codes for CATSRDSLREQFF.

V gene TRBV28 combines with J gene TRBJ2-5, with 13 bases matching TRBD2. CDR1 is MDHEN, CDR2 SYDVKM, per germline. There are 15 residues in the CDR3. V trimming: 3 bases; J trimming: 5 bases; junction bases outside the gene matches: 3. The CDR3 here is CASSFGLAGVETQYF. CDR3 DNA sequence: TGTGCCAGCAGTTTCGGACTAGCGGGGGTTGAGACCCAGTACTTC.

The chain is built from TRBV10-1 and TRBJ1-2; 12 bases are a match to TRBD1. The CDR3 spans 15 residues. Trimming took 6 bases from V and 8 from J; bases not matched to a gene: 10. Germline lookup yields CDR1 WNHNN and CDR2 SYGVQD (reference sequence). CDR3 protein: CASSPVGTGGRGYTF. In DNA form, the CDR3 reads TGCGCCAGCAGCCCCGTTGGGACAGGGGGCAGGGGCTACACCTTC.

The V and J genes are TRBV25-1 and TRBJ2-5; 8 positions agree with TRBD2. The ends lost 6 bases at V and 2 bases at J; junction bases unmatched: 8. CDR1 and CDR2 (germline): MGHDK, SYGVNS. The CDR3 runs 15 residues. Here the CDR3 DNA reads TGTGCCAGCAGCAGCGGGGGTGGCCTACAAGAGACCCAGTACTTC. This encodes CASSSGGGLQETQYF. Variable domain in full (rest from reference TRBV25-1 and TRBJ2-5): EADIYQTPRYLVIGTGKKITLECSQTMGHDKMYWYQQDPGMELHLIHYSYGVNSTEKGDLSSESTVSRIRTEHFPLTLESARPSHTSQYLCASSSGGGLQETQYFGPGTRLLVL.

The V and J genes are TRBV11-2 and TRBJ2-1, with 9 nucleotides matching TRBD1. The germline CDR1 and CDR2 sequences are SGHAT and FQNNGV. V lost 5 bases and J lost 9; bases outside the gene matches: 8. The CDR3 has 14 residues. The CDR3 protein is CASSATGGTGEQFF. The CDR3 coding sequence is TGTGCCAGCAGCGCGACAGGGGGAACGGGTGAGCAGTTCTTC. Together with reference TRBV11-2 and TRBJ2-1, the CDR3 gives the full variable domain: EAGVAQSPRYKIIEKRQSVAFWCNPISGHATLYWYQQILGQGPKLLIQFQNNGVVDDSQLPKDRFSAERLKGVDSTLKIQPAKLEDSAVYLCASSATGGTGEQFFGPGTRLTVL.

The gene calls are TRBV9 and TRBJ1-6, with TRBD1 as a possible D gene (6 bases). Trimming took off 1 base at V and 14 bases at J, with 22 bases between the two ends. Per germline, CDR1 SGDLS and CDR2 YYNGEE. The length of the CDR3 is 16 residues. The CDR3 nucleotides read TGTGCCAGCAGCGTACTCCCCAAGGGCGCCCAGGGGTCCCTCCACTTT. This encodes CASSVLPKGAQGSLHF. Combining the CDR3 with reference TRBV9 and TRBJ1-6 gives the whole variable domain DSGVTQTPKHLITATGQRVTLRCSPRSGDLSVYWYQQSLDQGLQFLIQYYNGEERAKGNILERFSAQQFPDLHSELNLSSLELGDSALYFCASSVLPKGAQGSLHFGNGTRLTVT.

The genes are TRBV7-9 and TRBJ1-1, with TRBD1 identical over 8 bases. Germline CDR1 SEHNR, CDR2 FQNEAQ (reference sequence). This CDR3 comprises 15 residues. The V segment lost 5 bases and the J segment 3 bases; nucleotides outside the gene matches: 8. This CDR3 reads CASSVRQGLDTEAFF. In nucleotides, the CDR3 is TGTGCCAGCAGCGTAAGACAGGGGTTGGACACTGAAGCTTTCTTT.

V gene TRBV4-1 combines with J gene TRBJ2-7, with 9 bases lining up with TRBD1. The CDR3 has 17 amino acids. V was clipped by 1 base and J by 4 bases; unmatched bases: 11. Per the germline V gene, CDR1 is MGHRA and CDR2 is YSYEKL. In DNA form, the CDR3 reads TGCGCCAGCAGCCAAGGGCGTGGAGGGACAGGGCAATACGAGCAGTACTTC. It codes for CASSQGRGGTGQYEQYF.

This chain joins TRBV5-1 and TRBJ2-1, with 8 nucleotides matching TRBD2. Germline V gives CDR1 SGHRS, CDR2 YFSETQ. CDR3 size: 15 residues. Losses at the gene ends were 0 bases for V and 2 bases for J; bases not matched to a gene: 1. CDR3 in amino acids: CASSLGLATYNEQFF. CDR3 nucleotides: TGCGCCAGCAGCTTGGGACTAGCGACCTACAATGAGCAGTTCTTC.

V is TRBV29-1 and J is TRBJ1-1, with D possibly being TRBD1 (5 bases). Germline CDR1 is SQVTM and CDR2 is ANQGSEA. V shed 4 bases and J shed 2 bases, with 14 bases lying between them. This CDR3 comprises 14 residues. This CDR3 reads CSVVGRGINTEAFF. CDR3 DNA: TGCAGCGTTGTGGGCCGGGGGATCAACACTGAAGCTTTCTTT.

This rearrangement joins TRBV5-1 to TRBJ1-1, with a tentative D call TRBD1 (5 bases). CDR3 length equals 16 residues. V was trimmed by 1 base and J by 5 bases, leaving 18 bases between them. CDR1 and CDR2 from the germline V gene are SGHRS and YFSETQ. The CDR3 DNA reads TGCGCCAGCAGCTTGCAAGGTGGACAAGTGGAGACTGAAGCTTTCTTT. Its translation is CASSLQGGQVETEAFF.

The J gene is TRBJ2-3, the V gene TRBV9, with 14 bases identical to TRBD2. Germline CDR1 reads SGDLS; CDR2 reads YYNGEE. The CDR3 covers 19 residues. V was clipped by 0 bases and J by 2 bases; unmatched bases: 8. This chain's CDR3 is CASSVAPGLAGAITDTQYF. The CDR3 nucleotides are TGTGCCAGCAGCGTAGCCCCGGGACTAGCGGGGGCGATCACAGATACGCAGTATTTT.